This T cell receptor (beta chain) emerged from a study of CXCR3-negative and CXCR3-positive naive CD8 T cells. The authors prepared UMI-labeled TRB cDNA libraries by 5' RACE. For each CDR3 protein, TCRdb gives one entry from its re-call of the 5' RACE reads, without DNA. This specimen shows around 140,000 distinct CDR3 sequences; the ten leading clones hold approximately 0.29%. This CDR3 has 15 amino acids. CDR1 is LGHNA, CDR2 YSLEER, per germline. As concerns this clonotype: Its antigen is unidentified.

Study-wide findings and caveats: Comparably high diversity marked both naive subsets, whereas memory CD8+ cells had much lower diversity. CXCR3-positive naive cells carried more hydrophobic TRB CDR3s than CXCR3-negative ones.

This chain joins TRBV4-3 and TRBJ2-3; TCRdb names TRBD1, which stays unverified in the absence of DNA. This TCR came from a human donor in good health. Some clones in this sample may be carry-over from other donors' samples. Sequencing used naive CXCR3- CD8+ T cells from blood. Sample subset: CD45RO-CCR7+CD27+CD95- naive CD8+ T cells lacking CXCR3 (TNR3-). This CDR3 is CASSPGQGSTDTQYF.